The T cell receptor beta chain described here comes from a study of regulatory T cells in long-lasting Graves disease. The CDR3 has 15 amino acids. Germline lookup yields CDR1 SNHLY and CDR2 FYNNEI. The table lists this clonotype with a few counts. Possible read error: a much larger clone is one base away. Libraries of TCR beta came from iRepertoire HTBI primers plus Arm-PCR of CDR3 regions. As originally analysed: Identified segments across samples numbered more than 55 TRBV and approximately 15 TRBJ. In TCRdb, the multiplex PCR reads were re-called with MiXCR into one record per CDR3 protein. The V and J calls reflect TCRdb's pipeline rather than the authors' work. The table lists about 460,000 distinct CDR3 sequences, approximately 15% of them singletons. Time point indicated: newly diagnosed GD, antithyroid drugs for less than 3 months. There was RNA extracted from PBMCs, and the TCR library was made from it.

Separately, the same data were catalogued under a study of T cells in Graves' hyperthyroidism and ophthalmopathy. That paper notes: The study based diagnoses on clinical symptoms, serum thyroxine and TRAb, thyroid ultrasound and orbital computed tomography. Most clonotypes expanded in thyroid above 0.001 were likewise present in blood.

The clonotype was recovered from a woman between 45 and 60 years old with Graves disease. Sample: peripheral blood mononuclear cells (PBMCs), taken at new diagnosis, from a patient treated with antithyroid drugs. The chain uses TRBV2 and TRBJ2-7; a weak D match, TRBD1 (6 bases). Here the CDR3 reads CASGEGDRRSYEQYF. The CDR3 DNA is TGTGCCAGCGGTGAAGGAGACAGGCGTTCCTACGAGCAGTACTTC.